This TCR beta chain was sequenced in a study of OX40 agonist ivuxolimab in advanced cancers. Findings and limits, study-wide: At 0.1 to 3.0 mg/kg and by week 6, clonal expansion occurred in CD4+ and CD8+ blood T cells. The average count of expanded clones was higher among CD8+ T cells than among CD4+. Expanded peripheral T cell antigen specificity was not determined.

The CDR3 runs 16 residues. The V end lost 0 bases, the J end lost 3 bases, and 13 bases lay between the germline ends. Germline assignment: CDR1 ENHRY and CDR2 SYGVKD. Profiled with immunoSEQ multiplex PCR; TCRdb holds only in-frame clones, not every one. There are approximately 82,000 clones in the sample; approximately 95% occur only once, and roughly 20% lies in the top ten. Autoimmune disease history or systemic immunosuppression led to patients being barred. Comment on this clone: As yet, its antigen is unknown.

The sequences come from CD4+ or CD8+ T cells sorted from blood, collected in a trial of the OX40 agonist ivuxolimab. The clonotype comes from an adult with an advanced solid tumor such as melanoma, head and neck, liver or kidney cancer. This chain joins TRBV10-3 and TRBJ2-3; D tentatively fits TRBD1 or TRBD2 (6 bases each). In DNA form, the CDR3 reads TGTGCCATCAGTGAGTCGAGTCGGGGGCAAACAGATACGCAGTATTTT. Translated: CAISESSRGQTDTQYF.